The 22 T cell receptor beta chains listed next were all sequenced from one sample in a study of CD8 T cells in ankylosing spondylitis. Antigens of these TCRs are unknown. Notes on the study in general: The study identified a TCR beta motif of under 10 highly homologous variants that appeared characteristic of ankylosing spondylitis blood.

In TCRdb, the 5' RACE reads were re-called with MiXCR into one record per CDR3 protein. Of fewer than 750,000 distinct CDR3 sequences in the sample, 19% are singletons; the top ten hold roughly a fifth. The specimen sequenced was blood, either unsorted or a sorted T cell fraction (not recorded which). The origin of the receptors is a male donor with ankylosing spondylitis.

This clonotype was observed a handful of times. J is TRBJ2-1 and V is TRBV20-1; D uncertain. Trimming shortened V by 2 bases and J by 10 bases, and 9 bases separated the two germline ends. This CDR3 has 11 residues. The germline V gene has CDR1 DFQATT and CDR2 SNEGSKA (reference sequence). CDR3 sequence (DNA): TGCAGTGCTAGACCTATAGAGGAGCAGTTCTTC. Translating it yields CSARPIEEQFF.

This chain connects TRBV20-1 to TRBJ1-1, with a possible D match to TRBD1 (6 bases). Germline values: CDR1 DFQATT, CDR2 SNEGSKA (reference sequence). Trimming pared 2 bases from V and 4 bases from J, leaving 20 bases between. CDR3 length: 16 amino acids. CDR3 in DNA: TGCAGTGCTAGAAGTGTGGGGGCTGCGCTGAGCACTGAAGCTTTCTTT. It translates to CSARSVGAALSTEAFF.

J is TRBJ1-1 and V is TRBV7-9; D remains ambiguous. Germline CDR1 is SEHNR and CDR2 is FQNEAQ (reference sequence). V was clipped by 3 bases and J by 4 bases, with 9 bases between them. CDR3 length equals 13 residues. The CDR3 is CASSFDTSTEAFF. CDR3 in DNA: TGTGCCAGCAGCTTCGACACGTCCACTGAAGCTTTCTTT.

V is TRBV19 and J is TRBJ1-2, with D tentatively TRBD1 (5 bases). The CDR3 sequence is 13 residues long. The germline V gene encodes CDR1 LNHDA and CDR2 SQIVND (reference sequence). The V end was cut by 5 bases, the J end by 4 bases, with 11 bases between. DNA for the CDR3: TGTGCCAGTAGTGCGGACACTCGCTATGGCTACACCTTC. Translating it yields CASSADTRYGYTF.

The rearrangement links TRBV7-3 to TRBJ2-3, with TRBD2 identical over 7 bases. The CDR3 sequence is 15 residues long. V shed 5 bases, J shed 0 bases, and the junction held 5 bases outside the gene matches. CDR1 is SGHTA and CDR2 is FQGTGA in the germline V gene. As DNA, the CDR3 is TGTGCCAGCAGCGGCCAAGCGGGAAGCACAGATACGCAGTATTTT. This encodes CASSGQAGSTDTQYF.

The V call is TRBV3-1, the J call TRBJ1-5, with a tentative D call TRBD1 (5 bases). The CDR3 contains 15 residues. CDR1 LGHDT and CDR2 YNNKEL come from the germline V gene (reference sequence). V dropped 1 base and J dropped 7 bases, with 14 bases sitting between them. CDR3 DNA sequence: TGTGCCAGCAGCCAAGGCCGGGGGTTCGGACAGCCCCAGCATTTT. Its translation: CASSQGRGFGQPQHF.

This clonotype has a count of ten or more. The rearrangement uses TRBV12-3 or TRBV12-4 and TRBJ1-5; D is possibly TRBD1 (5 bases). The V and J ends lost 2 bases and 4 bases respectively, with 27 bases between them. CDR3 length equals 20 residues. The CDR3, as DNA: TGTGCCAGCAGTTTAAGTCTTGTCGGGCGTTCTGTGGGGACTAATCAGCCCCAGCATTTT. This translates into CASSLSLVGRSVGTNQPQHF.

The chain links TRBV7-6 to TRBJ2-7, with D hard to call. This CDR3 comprises 16 residues. V lost 1 base, J lost 0 bases, and 13 bases lay in between. CDR1 and CDR2 from the germline V gene are SGHVS and FNYEAQ. The CDR3 reads CASSLGKPAGSYEQYF. DNA for the CDR3: TGTGCCAGCAGCTTAGGAAAACCCGCCGGCTCCTACGAGCAGTACTTC.

In its sample, this clonotype was seen many times. The chain uses TRBV13 and TRBJ1-6; possibly TRBD1 for D (5 bases). The CDR3 contains 15 residues. Between the trimmed V and J ends, which lost 2 bases and 7 bases, there was a span of 12 bases. Germline V gives CDR1 PRHDT, CDR2 FYEKMQ (reference sequence). Here the CDR3 reads CASSLLGDRNSPLHF. The DNA for the CDR3 is TGTGCCAGCAGCTTACTAGGGGATAGGAATTCACCCCTCCACTTT. The full variable domain, completed using reference TRBV13 and TRBJ1-6, is AAGVIQSPRHLIKEKRETATLKCYPIPRHDTVYWYQQGPGQDPQFLISFYEKMQSDKGSIPDRFSAQQFSDYHSELNMSSLELGDSALYFCASSLLGDRNSPLHFGNGTRLTVT.

The chain uses TRBV28 and TRBJ2-7, with 7 nucleotides matching TRBD1. The CDR3 totals 18 residues. With 5 bases clipped from V and 0 bases from J, the junction kept 16 bases outside the gene matches. The germline CDR1 and CDR2 sequences are MDHEN and SYDVKM. The CDR3 sequence is CASSVQGQQSPFSYEQYF. The CDR3 region has the DNA TGTGCCAGCAGTGTACAGGGACAGCAAAGCCCCTTCTCCTACGAGCAGTACTTC.

This clonotype was seen only a few times. This chain joins TRBV7-9 and TRBJ2-3, with D unclear. V was trimmed by 3 bases and J by 0 bases, leaving 10 bases between them. Germline loops: CDR1 SEHNR, CDR2 FQNEAQ (reference sequence). The CDR3 runs 15 residues. CDR3 loop: CASSFEFSSTDTQYF. The CDR3 nucleotides read TGTGCCAGCAGCTTTGAGTTCTCTAGCACAGATACGCAGTATTTT.

The chain links TRBV15 to TRBJ2-5; weak D call: TRBD2 (6 bases). Between the trimmed V and J ends, which lost 3 bases and 3 bases, there was a span of 8 bases. Germline CDR1 reads LNHNV; CDR2 reads YYDKDF (reference sequence). This CDR3 region has 13 residues. In nucleotides, the CDR3 is TGTGCCACCAGCAGGGGGACTGAAGAGACCCAGTACTTC. Translating gives CATSRGTEETQYF.

The rearrangement links TRBV6-1 to TRBJ2-7; no firm D call. CDR3 length: 13 amino acids. Germline values: CDR1 MNHNS, CDR2 SASEGT. Trimming removed 4 bases at V and 2 bases at J, with 9 bases between. CDR3: CASSGRHTYEQYF. The CDR3 region has the DNA TGTGCCAGCAGTGGTCGACACACCTACGAGCAGTACTTC.

The genes are TRBV7-9 and TRBJ2-7; weak D call: TRBD2 (6 bases). This CDR3 is built from 14 residues. Germline CDR1 and CDR2: SEHNR and FQNEAQ (reference sequence). With 5 bases removed from V and 1 base from J, the gap between germline ends came to 12 bases. In DNA, the CDR3 is TGTGCCAGCAGCCCCTGGACTACATCCTACGAGCAGTACTTC. Encoded protein: CASSPWTTSYEQYF.

The CDR3 nucleotides read TGTGCCAGCAGCCAAGATGAGAGGGTAGCTTTCTTT. Translation: CASSQDERVAFF. The chain carries TRBV3-1 and TRBJ1-1; the D is unclear. V was trimmed by 0 bases and J by 10 bases, leaving 9 bases between them. Germline CDR1 is LGHDT and CDR2 is YNNKEL (reference sequence). CDR3 length equals 12 residues.

This chain links TRBV29-1 with TRBJ1-2; unclear D gene. Germline V CDR1 and CDR2: SQVTM, ANQGSEA. The CDR3 totals 14 residues. The V end was cut by 0 bases, the J end by 0 bases, with 8 bases between. The CDR3 DNA sequence: TGCAGCGTTGAAGATTGGGAAGCTAACTATGGCTACACCTTC. It codes for CSVEDWEANYGYTF.

In regard to this clonotype: The junction differs from germline at one of its ends, possibly a read error. V is TRBV5-1 and J is TRBJ2-7, with 8 bases aligning to TRBD2. The CDR3 contains 14 residues. Germline V CDR1 and CDR2: SGHRS, YFSETQ. For the CDR3, the DNA is TGCACCAGCAGCACCTTAGCGGGACCCTACGAGCAGTACTTC. It encodes CTSSTLAGPYEQYF.

This clonotype has just a few counts. The J gene is TRBJ2-1, the V gene TRBV20-1; 9 positions agree with TRBD1. The germline V gene has CDR1 DFQATT and CDR2 SNEGSKA (reference sequence). Trimming at V came to 0 bases and at J to 8 bases, leaving 11 bases not matched to a gene. The CDR3 has 16 amino acids. In DNA, the CDR3 is TGCAGTGCTAGAGATTATCGGGGGGACAGGGCTGATGAGCAGTTCTTC. Its translation: CSARDYRGDRADEQFF.

This clonotype was detected a few times. The V and J genes are TRBV28 and TRBJ2-2; TRBD2 is a possible D gene (5 bases). The CDR3 is 15 residues long. V was pared by 8 bases and J by 2 bases, with 15 bases between. Germline V gives CDR1 MDHEN, CDR2 SYDVKM. The DNA for the CDR3 is TGTGCCAGCGGTCTTCGGCGGGTAAACACCGGGGAGCTGTTTTTT. Protein product: CASGLRRVNTGELFF.

This clonotype has just a few counts. The chain carries TRBV11-2 and TRBJ2-6; a possible D gene is TRBD1 (6 bases). The V gene's germline CDR1 is SGHAT and CDR2 FQNNGV. V dropped 2 bases and J dropped 4 bases, with 9 bases sitting between them. The CDR3 has 15 residues. The CDR3 is CASSLRGTGANVLTF. Here the CDR3 DNA reads TGTGCCAGCAGCTTAAGGGGGACCGGGGCCAACGTCCTGACTTTC.

This rearrangement joins TRBV20-1 to TRBJ2-3, with TRBD2 identical over 16 bases. The CDR3 sequence is 20 residues long. Germline-derived CDR1 and CDR2 are DFQATT and SNEGSKA (reference sequence). With 0 bases clipped from V and 0 bases from J, the junction kept 9 bases outside the gene matches. CDR3 loop: CSARDPGLAGGPTSTDTQYF. Here the CDR3 DNA reads TGCAGTGCTAGAGACCCGGGACTAGCGGGGGGGCCTACTAGCACAGATACGCAGTATTTT.

This clonotype was counted only a few times. The V gene is TRBV6-1, the J gene TRBJ1-3; 7 bases fit TRBD1. Per the germline V gene, CDR1 is MNHNS and CDR2 is SASEGT. The J segment lost 2 bases and the V segment lost 6 bases, leaving 7 bases of the junction unmatched. The CDR3 totals 15 residues. The CDR3 is CASRRGRGTGNTIYF. The DNA for the CDR3 is TGTGCCAGCAGAAGGGGGCGCGGGACTGGAAACACCATATATTTT.